The following is a TCR beta chain sequence with its context. This receptor's antigen is unknown. Base-call qualities are not available, and no considerably larger clone is one nucleotide away. This sample was included in a study of long-term antiretroviral therapy in people with HIV (dated by TCRdb to between 2020 and 2023). Notes on the research overall: The earliest samples were collected approximately a decade before the 2015 WHO recommendation for immediate ART, a period when ART was typically delayed until CD4 counts fell. Whether ART initiation and durable HIV suppression were associated with changes in peripheral blood TRB repertoire composition and diversity was tested in a retrospective serial study. A total of around 200 cryopreserved PBMC samples were contributed to the cohort by 30 adults with confirmed HIV infection, with samples collected serially over a mean of 6 years (range 1-12). Test extractions of a monoclonal T-cell line alongside fewer than 40 polyclonal samples showed no cross-contamination during QIAcube processing. Among the roughly 30 participants with HIV, eleven were female.

The immunoSEQ hsTCRB v3.0 assay was used at survey level resolution to sequence the TRB variable region. TRB sequencing targeted a depth of about 40,000-55,000 T-cell genomes per sample. TRB libraries were pooled and sequenced on an Illumina MiSeq using a v3 150-cycle kit. The authors' pipeline ran thus. Repertoire analysis ran in R within a reproducible Nextflow workflow covering QC, data transformation and analysis. LymphoSeq2, an R package for AIRR-Seq data exploration, was used to implement custom analyses. After excluding a few samples that yielded fewer than 5000 total TRB sequences, 188 HIV repertoires remained for analysis. Among the approximately 200 retained HIV repertoires, approximately 61 were collected before ART initiation and approximately 130 after ART initiation. Each repertoire was downsampled to 5000 TRB nucleotide sequences, and summary statistics were averaged across 100 downsampling iterations. Only TRB sequences with CDR3 regions of at least seven amino acids were retained for analysis. Two measures captured diversity: a Shannon entropy-derived clonality score and the Gini coefficient. In the repertoire networks, any two of the top 5000 CDR3 amino acid sequences were connected whenever the two sequences differed by an edit distance of one. Antigen specificity groups and MHC restriction were predicted for TRB CDR3 amino acid sequences with GLIPH2. To flag known CMV, EBV, HIV or tissue antigen associations, CDR3 amino acid sequences were matched against VDJdb and McPAS-TCR. Pre-ART, post-ART and control groups were compared with Wilcoxon signed-rank tests and Holm-Bonferroni correction. In its TCRdb copy, this immuneACCESS table keeps in-frame sequences only and misses some clones. Where compared with another copy, unresolved V genes explain less than half of these, and the others have no known cause. Clone size and V and J calls were adopted from that table, with D and trimming inferred from the DNA. Present in this sample are around 25,000 clones, roughly 96% of which were seen just once. The ten largest clones capture around 2.2% of the sample.

General study outcomes and caveats: The samples span the years 2004 to 2017, and the ART regimens used may be less effective than current regimens. Unsorted PBMC were profiled instead of sorted CD4+ and CD8+ T cells because pre-ART samples had limited cell numbers. Because PBMC availability was limited, only the TCR beta chain was sequenced, with no alpha chain pairing. At every time point, the repertoire was dominated by expanded TRB clones first identified before ART initiation, although this dominance fluctuated and, in many PLHIV, declined after ART. ART initiation was associated with a significant increase in TRB diversity, but diversity stayed significantly below transplant donor controls even after long-term ART. No data were available on ART adherence, viral resistance or therapy changes, limiting inferences about post-ART repertoire changes. HIV repertoires had narrower CDR3 length ranges than controls, and the network structure suggested an antigen-experienced repertoire that shifted only slightly toward naive after ART.

The CDR3, from cysteine to phenylalanine, totals 14 residues. Of the read, only the CDR3 DNA is kept; its 42 bases are in frame from base 1. Trimming costs V 7 bases and J 1 base, and their ends lie 10 bases apart. The germline V gene gives CDR1 as ENHRY and CDR2 as SYGVKD. Inclusion was restricted to participants for whom at least one PBMC sample before ART initiation and at least two post-ART samples were available. Every participant with HIV received treatment in the United States of America. Before DNA extraction, cryopreserved samples of about 0.95-10 million PBMC were thawed and then washed. At the time of the earliest PBMC sample for each participant with HIV, ages ranged from roughly 23 to 55 years. Each participant contributed PBMC samples from 1-4 timepoints before ART initiation and 2-8 timepoints after ART initiation, with a median of 7 samples. Serial HIV viral load, CD4+ T-cell count, ART history and demographic data were obtained for every participant. Using a Qiagen kit on a QIAcube, genomic DNA was extracted from unsorted PBMC, with samples processed in batches of 12.

The sequencing used unsorted PBMCs, collected about 4.7 years after starting antiretroviral therapy. The chain uses TRBV10-3 and TRBJ2-2; the D gene is not confidently resolved. The TCR originated in a woman aged 45-59 years with HIV. CDR3 region: CAITTTENTGELFF. The DNA sequence is TGTGCCATCACCACGACGGAGAACACCGGGGAGCTGTTTTTT.